The present entry profiles one T cell receptor beta chain with its context. What it binds is unknown. The CDR3 length is 11 residues. V lost 0 bases, J lost 6 bases, and 5 bases lay in between. CDR1 and CDR2 (germline): DFQATT, SNEGSKA (reference sequence). TCRdb re-called the 5' RACE reads through MiXCR, storing one row per CDR3 protein. Of some 300,000 distinct CDR3 sequences in the sample, approximately 10% were seen once. This sample is part of a study of T cells after yellow fever vaccination. Findings and limits, study-wide: Most clones from primary vaccination were detected again post-booster (roughly 95% CD4, about 88% CD8). A minor fraction of clonotypes spanned both CD4 and CD8 compartments.

The source was CD4+ T cells sorted from PBMCs, collected 5 days after the yellow fever booster vaccination. The V call is TRBV20-1, the J call TRBJ2-5; D gene unclear. The sequence was collected from a man younger than 35 who received the YFV17D yellow fever vaccine. The CDR3 DNA sequence: TGCAGTGCTAGAGAAGGACAGACCCAGTACTTC. Translation gives CSAREGQTQYF.